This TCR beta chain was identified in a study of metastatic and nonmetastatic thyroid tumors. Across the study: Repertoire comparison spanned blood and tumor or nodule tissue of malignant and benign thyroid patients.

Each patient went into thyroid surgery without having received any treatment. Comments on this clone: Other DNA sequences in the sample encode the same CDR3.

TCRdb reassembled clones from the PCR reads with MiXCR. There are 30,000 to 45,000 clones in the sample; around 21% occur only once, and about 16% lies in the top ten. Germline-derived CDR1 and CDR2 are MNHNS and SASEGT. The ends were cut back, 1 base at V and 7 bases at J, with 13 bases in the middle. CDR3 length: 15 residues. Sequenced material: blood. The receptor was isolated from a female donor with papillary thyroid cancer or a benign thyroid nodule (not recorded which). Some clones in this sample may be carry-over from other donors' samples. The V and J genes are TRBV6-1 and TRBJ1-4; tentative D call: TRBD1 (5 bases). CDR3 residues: CASSEGGGFGEKLFF. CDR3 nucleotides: TGTGCCAGCAGTGAAGGGGGGGGGTTTGGTGAAAAACTGTTTTTT.